This entry lists 30 T cell receptor beta chains sequenced from one sample in a study of blood T cell repertoires in COVID-19. Repertoires were generated with immunoSEQ multiplex PCR, while TCRdb's copy carries only in-frame clones and drops some. The sample shows 150,000 to 200,000 clones, almost 80% of them seen only once. The specimen sequenced was peripheral blood. Receptor source: a woman aged 65 to 85 with acute or convalescent COVID-19.

The chain has TRBV19 and TRBJ1-1; no definite D call. Germline CDR1 is LNHDA and CDR2 is SQIVND (reference sequence). This CDR3 is built from 13 residues. Trimming left V 7 bases short and J 3 bases short, with 12 bases between. The CDR3 loop reads CASTRDWYTEAFF. DNA for the CDR3: TGTGCCAGTACCCGTGACTGGTACACTGAAGCTTTCTTT. Drawing the rest from reference TRBV19 and TRBJ1-1, the complete variable domain is DGGITQSPKYLFRKEGQNVTLSCEQNLNHDAMYWYRQDPGQGLRLIYYSQIVNDFQKGDIAEGYSVSREKKESFPLTVTSAQKNPTAFYLCASTRDWYTEAFFGQGTRLTVV.

The genes are TRBV9 and TRBJ2-7, with 7 nucleotides matching TRBD2. The CDR3 runs 14 residues. J gave up 0 bases and V 3 bases, and 3 bases lay outside the gene matches. CDR1 is SGDLS, CDR2 YYNGEE, per germline. Written as DNA, the CDR3 is TGTGCCAGCAGCGAGCGGGAAAACTCCTACGAGCAGTACTTC. Its protein product is CASSERENSYEQYF.

This chain connects TRBV2 to TRBJ2-5; D unresolved. V dropped 5 bases and J dropped 2 bases, with 6 bases sitting between them. CDR1 and CDR2 from the germline V gene are SNHLY and FYNNEI. The CDR3 consists of 12 residues. The CDR3 reads CASSYMQETQYF. The CDR3 region has the DNA TGTGCCAGCAGTTACATGCAAGAGACCCAGTACTTC.

The V call is TRBV5-1, the J call TRBJ2-3, with 14 bases aligning to TRBD2. The CDR3 is made up of 16 amino acids. V trimming: 7 bases; J trimming: 4 bases; junction bases outside the gene matches: 8. Germline lookup yields CDR1 SGHRS and CDR2 YFSETQ. CDR3 loop: CASDARLAGGSDTQYF. The CDR3 bases are TGCGCCAGCGACGCCAGACTAGCGGGAGGGTCAGATACGCAGTATTTT.

This sequence joins TRBV5-4 and TRBJ2-1; TRBD2 matches at 11 bases. The germline gives CDR1 SGHNT, CDR2 YYREEE (reference sequence). The CDR3 sequence is 17 residues long. Trimming at V came to 2 bases and at J to 2 bases, leaving 6 bases not matched to a gene. The CDR3 region has the DNA TGTGCCAGCAGCTTAGGACTAGCGGGTGGGGCCTACAATGAGCAGTTCTTC. Translating gives CASSLGLAGGAYNEQFF.

Only one count was recorded for this clone. This rearrangement joins TRBV5-1 to TRBJ2-7, with D hard to call. Trimming removed 4 bases from V and 3 bases from J, with 17 bases in between. The CDR3 is 15 amino acids. The V gene's germline CDR1 is SGHRS and CDR2 YFSETQ. The CDR3 DNA is TGCGCCAGCAGCCGCCGAGGTCCAGCATACTACGAGCAGTACTTC. Translation gives CASSRRGPAYYEQYF.

This clone has just a few counts. The rearrangement links TRBV5-4 to TRBJ1-6; D is perhaps TRBD1 (6 bases). Trimming took 4 bases from V and 5 from J, leaving 16 bases between them. Germline CDR1 reads SGHNT; CDR2 reads YYREEE (reference sequence). The CDR3 covers 16 residues. This CDR3 is CASSPLPGQNNSPLHF. The CDR3 region has the DNA TGTGCCAGCAGCCCCCTACCGGGACAAAATAATTCACCCCTCCACTTT.

The table lists this clone with a count of one. This rearrangement joins TRBV18 to TRBJ1-6; D unclear. Germline V CDR1 and CDR2: KGHSH, LQKENI. The CDR3 has 16 amino acids. V lost 3 bases and J 0 bases, leaving 9 bases between the germline ends. CDR3 in amino acids: CASSPTGDSYNSPLHF. CDR3 in DNA: TGTGCCAGCTCACCCACGGGTGACTCCTATAATTCACCCCTCCACTTT.

The rearrangement uses TRBV23-1 and TRBJ1-3, with D unresolved. TRBV23-1 is given ORF status, its function remaining uncertain. The length of the CDR3 is 14 residues. V dropped 11 bases and J dropped 0 bases, with 14 bases sitting between them. CDR3 in amino acids: CAGERRVSGNTIYF. In DNA form, the CDR3 reads TGCGCCGGAGAGCGGCGGGTCTCTGGAAACACCATATATTTT.

V and J are TRBV10-2 and TRBJ2-2; the D is unclear. Germline CDR1 reads WSHSY; CDR2 reads SAAADI. Deletions cut 0 bases from V and 4 bases from J, with 9 bases between. CDR3 length equals 15 residues. The CDR3 DNA reads TGCGCCAGCAGTGAGTCTCTAGATGGCACCGGGGAGCTGTTTTTT. Translating gives CASSESLDGTGELFF.

The chain couples TRBV7-2 to TRBJ1-6; perhaps TRBD1 as D (6 bases). This CDR3 region has 15 residues. Germline CDR1 and CDR2: SGHTA and FQGNSA. Between the trimmed V and J ends, which lost 2 bases and 3 bases, there was a span of 8 bases. Here the CDR3 reads CASSLRQDYNSPLHF. The CDR3 DNA reads as TGTGCCAGCAGCTTACGACAGGACTATAATTCACCCCTCCACTTT. Looking up the rest from reference TRBV7-2 and TRBJ1-6 gives the full variable domain: GAGVSQSPSNKVTEKGKDVELRCDPISGHTALYWYRQSLGQGLEFLIYFQGNSAPDKSGLPSDRFSAERTGGSVSTLTIQRTQQEDSAVYLCASSLRQDYNSPLHFGNGTRLTVT.

V and J are TRBV19 and TRBJ1-2; 10 bases align to TRBD1. Per the germline V gene, CDR1 is LNHDA and CDR2 is SQIVND (reference sequence). The CDR3 runs 16 residues. V trimming: 2 bases; J trimming: 4 bases; junction bases outside the gene matches: 7. CDR3 in DNA: TGTGCCAGTAGTATACCCAAAGGACAGGGGGTCTATGGCTACACCTTC. It encodes CASSIPKGQGVYGYTF.

The chain couples TRBV7-3 to TRBJ2-3, with 9 nucleotides matching TRBD2. Germline trimming cut 8 bases from V and 3 bases from J; bases unmatched to any gene: 9. The CDR3 contains 15 residues. Germline V gene data show CDR1 as SGHTA and CDR2 as FQGTGA. The CDR3 DNA reads as TGTGCCAGCCGGGGGCTAGCGGGATTAACAGATACGCAGTATTTT. It encodes CASRGLAGLTDTQYF.

The rearrangement uses TRBV3-1 (or the pseudogene TRBV3-2) and TRBJ1-3; D is possibly TRBD1 (6 bases). V gave up 4 bases and J gave up 6 bases, with 19 bases separating them. Germline CDR1 reads LGHDT; CDR2 reads YNNKEL (reference sequence). The CDR3 has 16 amino acids. The CDR3 nucleotides read TGTGCCAGCAGCCCAACCGGTGGGGGCCCCTTAAACACCATATATTTT. Amino acids: CASSPTGGGPLNTIYF.

This clone occurred a few times. This chain connects TRBV7-9 to TRBJ1-1, with D possibly being TRBD1 (5 bases). The CDR3 sequence is 13 residues long. V lost 5 bases, J lost 0 bases, and 7 bases lay in between. Looked up from germline, CDR1 is SEHNR and CDR2 is FQNEAQ (reference sequence). CDR3 DNA sequence: TGTGCCAGCAGCGTGACAGTGAACACTGAAGCTTTCTTT. Its translation is CASSVTVNTEAFF.

The chain couples TRBV6-5 to TRBJ2-5, with D maybe TRBD1 (6 bases). The CDR3 is made up of 13 amino acids. The germline V and J ends were trimmed by 7 bases and 1 base, with 10 bases remaining between them. Germline V gives CDR1 MNHEY, CDR2 SVGAGI. The CDR3 nucleotides are TGTGCCAGCACCATGGGGGCCCAAGAGACCCAGTACTTC. Translated, it gives CASTMGAQETQYF.

V and J are TRBV3-1 (or the pseudogene TRBV3-2) and TRBJ2-1, with 12 bases lining up with TRBD2. V was clipped by 4 bases and J by 4 bases; unmatched bases: 2. Looked up from germline, CDR1 is LGHDT and CDR2 is YNNKEL (reference sequence). The CDR3 contains 15 residues. CDR3 bases: TGTGCCAGCAGCCGGACTAGCGGGATTTACAATGAGCAGTTCTTC. This codes for CASSRTSGIYNEQFF.

This clone was recorded a few times. V gene TRBV9 combines with J gene TRBJ1-6; perhaps TRBD1 as D (6 bases). Germline-derived CDR1 and CDR2 are SGDLS and YYNGEE. This CDR3 contains 14 residues. Trimming left V 4 bases short and J 8 bases short, with 13 bases between. This chain's CDR3 is CASSNREKDSPLHF. The CDR3 DNA follows: TGTGCCAGCAGCAACAGGGAAAAGGATTCACCCCTCCACTTT.

The sample holds a few counts of this clone. At one end the junction does not follow the germline gene, possibly because of a read error. This chain links TRBV7-9 with TRBJ2-7; perhaps TRBD1 as D (6 bases). The CDR3 contains 13 residues. The V gene's germline CDR1 is SEHNR and CDR2 FQNEAQ (reference sequence). CDR3 DNA sequence: TGTGCCAGCTCCAGAATTCAACCGGGACATTCACGCTTC. Translation: CASSRIQPGHSRF.

This clone was counted once. The chain recombines TRBV30 with TRBJ2-2; D may be TRBD2 (6 bases). Germline values: CDR1 GTSNPN, CDR2 SVGIG (reference sequence). CDR3 length equals 14 residues. V lost 3 bases to trimming and J lost 4 bases, with 12 bases between them. As DNA, the CDR3 is TGTGCCTGGAGGTGGGACTCTGCCACCGGGGAGCTGTTTTTT. Translating gives CAWRWDSATGELFF.

CDR3 nucleotide sequence: TGTGCCAGCAGTGATCTGGGACAGGGGATCAATGAGCAGTTCTTC. It yields the protein CASSDLGQGINEQFF. V is TRBV2 and J is TRBJ2-1; TRBD1 matches 10 bases. Germline trimming cut 3 bases from V and 6 bases from J; bases unmatched to any gene: 5. Germline CDR1 reads SNHLY; CDR2 reads FYNNEI. CDR3 length: 15 residues.

The chain has TRBV19 and TRBJ2-1; D gene uncertain. Trimming pared 8 bases from V and 0 bases from J, leaving 5 bases between. CDR1 is LNHDA and CDR2 is SQIVND in the germline V gene (reference sequence). This CDR3 has 12 residues. The CDR3 DNA follows: TGTGCCAGTTCCCTCTCCTACAATGAGCAGTTCTTC. This sequence encodes CASSLSYNEQFF.

The V call is TRBV19, the J call TRBJ2-2; 8 nucleotides match TRBD2. The ends lost 7 bases at V and 0 bases at J; junction bases unmatched: 1. The germline V gene has CDR1 LNHDA and CDR2 SQIVND (reference sequence). The CDR3 covers 14 residues. The CDR3 region is CASISGANTGELFF. CDR3 bases: TGTGCCAGTATTAGCGGGGCGAACACCGGGGAGCTGTTTTTT.

The chain joins TRBV5-1 to TRBJ1-6; the match to TRBD1 covers 7 bases. Germline V gives CDR1 SGHRS, CDR2 YFSETQ. The J segment lost 10 bases and the V segment lost 1 base, leaving 8 bases of the junction unmatched. This CDR3 has 15 residues. This CDR3 reads CASSLTGEERSPLHF. The CDR3 DNA follows: TGCGCCAGCAGCTTGACAGGGGAGGAGAGGTCACCCCTCCACTTT.

The chain uses TRBV7-2 and TRBJ1-5, with 8 bases matching TRBD1. The CDR3 has 14 amino acids. Trimming cost V 5 bases and J 3 bases; bases outside gene matches: 3. Germline-derived CDR1 and CDR2 are SGHTA and FQGNSA. The CDR3 here is CASSETGVNQPQHF. CDR3 DNA sequence: TGTGCCAGCAGCGAGACAGGGGTCAATCAGCCCCAGCATTTT.

This clone was seen a handful of times. The gene calls are TRBV5-8 and TRBJ1-5; TRBD1 might be the D (5 bases). V shed 0 bases and J shed 6 bases, with 13 bases lying between them. CDR1 and CDR2 from the germline V gene are SGHTS and YDEGEE. There are 15 residues in the CDR3. The CDR3 nucleotides are TGTGCCAGCAGCTTGGGGGCCGGGGGTTCTCAGCCCCAGCATTTT. Translating gives CASSLGAGGSQPQHF.

The rearrangement joins TRBV29-1 to TRBJ1-2, with TRBD1 identical over 7 bases. Per the germline V gene, CDR1 is SQVTM and CDR2 is ANQGSEA. Trimming at V came to 1 base and at J to 10 bases, leaving 6 bases not matched to a gene. The CDR3 extends over 12 amino acids. The CDR3 loop is CSVEARGKVYTF. The CDR3 DNA reads TGCAGCGTTGAAGCCAGGGGGAAGGTCTACACCTTC.

The J gene is TRBJ1-1, the V gene TRBV19; D is possibly TRBD1 (5 bases). Germline V lookup: CDR1 LNHDA, CDR2 SQIVND (reference sequence). Trimming stripped 3 bases from V and 4 bases from J, with 15 bases between. The CDR3 runs 15 residues. The CDR3 DNA reads as TGTGCCAGTAGTATCACCCCTGGCGGGGGCACTGAAGCTTTCTTT. Translating gives CASSITPGGGTEAFF.

In nucleotides, the CDR3 is TGTGCCACCAGTGGTCTGGGACTAGCGGTTAATGAGCAGTTCTTC. It specifies CATSGLGLAVNEQFF. This chain uses TRBV24-1 with TRBJ2-1, with 11 bases aligning to TRBD2. V was clipped by 5 bases and J by 7 bases; unmatched bases: 6. Germline CDR1 and CDR2: KGHDR and SFDVKD. The CDR3 loop spans 15 amino acids.

CDR3 nucleotide sequence: TGTGCCAGCAGTGAAATACAGGGCGATGGCTACACCTTC. It encodes CASSEIQGDGYTF. This rearrangement joins TRBV6-1 to TRBJ1-2; tentative D call: TRBD1 (6 bases). The CDR3 has 13 amino acids. Germline CDR1 and CDR2: MNHNS and SASEGT. V was cut by 2 bases and J by 6 bases, with 10 bases left in between.